The clone carrying this T cell receptor (beta chain) was picked up a small number of times. The antigen is not known. The table came from immunoSEQ multiplex PCR; TCRdb's copy has only in-frame clones and leaves some out. There are about 70,000 clones in the sample; 90% occur only once, and around 3.2% lies in the top ten. This sample was taken from a study of T cell responses to AZD1222 COVID-19 vaccine. This CDR3 spans 13 amino acids. The junction had 4 bases not matched to a gene; V was cut back by 6 bases and J by 2 bases. General study findings and limits: Reportedly, nearly half the spike-specific TCRs target unmutated variant regions.

The chain recombines TRBV12-3 or TRBV12-4 with TRBJ2-7; 7 bases match TRBD1. The source material was peripheral blood, sampled 28 days after the second AZD1222 dose. This sequence originates from an adult who received the AZD1222 COVID-19 vaccine. The CDR3 nucleotides are TGTGCCAGCAGGCCCCAGGGGGCCTACGAGCAGTACTTC. It codes for CASRPQGAYEQYF.